This entry features one TCR beta chain sequence. The assay was immunoSEQ multiplex PCR, and TCRdb's table has in-frame clones only and misses some. The sample has about 70,000 clones; more than 80% are singletons. This sample was taken from a study of blood T cell repertoires in COVID-19. Germline lookup yields CDR1 MNHEY and CDR2 SVGAGI. V was clipped by 7 bases and J by 4 bases, with 13 bases between them. This CDR3 spans 14 amino acids. The sequence came from an elderly man with acute or convalescent COVID-19. Sample: peripheral blood. The chain carries TRBV6-5 and TRBJ1-4; weak D call: TRBD1 (6 bases). The CDR3, as DNA: TGTGCCAGCACCTATCGCAGGGGTAATGAAAAACTGTTTTTT. Amino acid sequence: CASTYRRGNEKLFF.